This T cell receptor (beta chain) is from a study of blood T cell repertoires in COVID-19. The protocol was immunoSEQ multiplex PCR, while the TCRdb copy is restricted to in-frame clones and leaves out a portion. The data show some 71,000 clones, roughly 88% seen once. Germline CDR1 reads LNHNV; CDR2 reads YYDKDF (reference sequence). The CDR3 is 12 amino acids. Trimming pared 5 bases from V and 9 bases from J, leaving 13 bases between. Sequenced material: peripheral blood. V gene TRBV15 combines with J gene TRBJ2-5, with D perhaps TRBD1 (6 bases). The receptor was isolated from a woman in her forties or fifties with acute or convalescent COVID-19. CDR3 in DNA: TGTGCCACCAGCTCCCCAAAGGGGGCCCAGTACTTC. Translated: CATSSPKGAQYF.